The 2 T cell receptor beta chains below all came from one sample that was sequenced in a study of blood T cell repertoires in COVID-19. Assay used: immunoSEQ multiplex PCR; TCRdb lists only in-frame clones, some missing. The sample has around 130,000 clones; 88% are singletons. Input material: peripheral blood. The receptors were sampled from a man aged 60 to 75 with active or convalescent COVID-19.

V and J are TRBV7-3 and TRBJ2-7, with D unresolved. Trimming stripped 5 bases from V and 0 bases from J, with 8 bases between. The CDR3 length is 13 residues. Germline CDR1 and CDR2: SGHTA and FQGTGA. The CDR3 sequence: CASSAGNSYEQYF. The CDR3 DNA reads as TGTGCCAGCAGCGCAGGAAACTCCTACGAGCAGTACTTC.

This clone has only one observation. The chain joins TRBV4-1 to TRBJ1-5; D remains unclear. The length of the CDR3 is 14 residues. V was cut by 0 bases and J by 9 bases, with 12 bases left in between. Germline CDR1 is MGHRA and CDR2 is YSYEKL. CDR3 amino acids: CASSQDTVLGPQHF. The CDR3 region has the DNA TGCGCCAGCAGCCAAGATACGGTACTAGGGCCCCAGCATTTT.